Listed below are T cell receptor beta chains from one sample, sequenced in a study of blood T cell repertoires in COVID-19. Profiling relied on immunoSEQ multiplex PCR, and the TCRdb table lists in-frame clones only, not all of them. The sample shows more than 250,000 clones, approximately 90% of them seen only once. The specimen sequenced was PBMCs or T cells enriched from blood (not recorded which). The receptors were sampled from a woman in her 30s who had recovered from COVID-19. Both conserved end residues are part of each CDR3. Each record gives: J gene, clone size, D gene, V gene, CDR3 protein, CDR3 DNA. D genes are given only for firm matches. The listing skips clone size in some rows; elsewhere it reads once, few, many or a size class.

j_gene: TRBJ1-1; abundance: few; d_gene: TRBD1; v_gene: TRBV7-9; CDR3aa: CASSLGAGTEKAFF; CDR3nt: TGTGCCAGCAGCTTAGGCGCCGGGACAGAAAAAGCTTTCTTT
j_gene: TRBJ1-1; abundance: .; d_gene: .; v_gene: TRBV10-3; CDR3aa: CAISELGTNTEAFF; CDR3nt: TGTGCCATCAGTGAGTTAGGGACTAACACTGAAGCTTTCTTT
j_gene: TRBJ1-5; abundance: once; d_gene: TRBD1; v_gene: TRBV30; CDR3aa: CAWSQTGDQPQHF; CDR3nt: TGTGCCTGGAGCCAGACAGGGGATCAGCCCCAGCATTTT
j_gene: TRBJ1-1; abundance: .; d_gene: .; v_gene: TRBV6-2/TRBV6-3; CDR3aa: CASSRTGNTEAFF; CDR3nt: TGTGCCAGCAGCAGAACAGGGAACACTGAAGCTTTCTTT
j_gene: TRBJ1-2; abundance: few; d_gene: TRBD1; v_gene: TRBV19; CDR3aa: CASSQDRRYTF; CDR3nt: TGTGCCAGTAGCCAGGACAGGCGCTACACCTTC
j_gene: TRBJ1-2; abundance: .; d_gene: .; v_gene: TRBV19; CDR3aa: CASSFLGANYGYTF; CDR3nt: TGTGCCAGTAGTTTTCTGGGAGCTAACTATGGCTACACCTTC
j_gene: TRBJ2-1; abundance: .; d_gene: TRBD2; v_gene: TRBV7-3; CDR3aa: CASSARLAGDVDEQFF; CDR3nt: TGTGCCAGCAGCGCTCGACTAGCGGGGGATGTTGATGAGCAGTTCTTC
j_gene: TRBJ1-2; abundance: .; d_gene: .; v_gene: TRBV2; CDR3aa: CATHRIGQGGYTF; CDR3nt: TGTGCCACCCACCGGATTGGACAAGGTGGCTACACCTTC
j_gene: TRBJ1-2; abundance: .; d_gene: .; v_gene: TRBV19; CDR3aa: CASSIDFGGEERGYTF; CDR3nt: TGTGCCAGTAGTATAGATTTTGGGGGCGAAGAACGAGGCTACACCTTC
j_gene: TRBJ1-4; abundance: few; d_gene: .; v_gene: TRBV2; CDR3aa: CASSPVRAEKLFF; CDR3nt: TGTGCCAGCAGTCCCGTCCGAGCGGAAAAACTGTTTTTT
j_gene: TRBJ1-6; abundance: once; d_gene: .; v_gene: TRBV13; CDR3aa: CASSLGGRTGSSYNSPLHF; CDR3nt: TGTGCCAGCAGCTTAGGAGGAAGGACGGGGAGCTCCTATAATTCACCCCTCCACTTT
j_gene: TRBJ1-1; abundance: .; d_gene: .; v_gene: TRBV18; CDR3aa: CASSPSGQEAFF; CDR3nt: TGTGCCAGCTCCCCGTCCGGACAGGAAGCTTTCTTT
j_gene: TRBJ1-1; abundance: .; d_gene: .; v_gene: TRBV6-2/TRBV6-3; CDR3aa: CASSYSGGAFF; CDR3nt: TGTGCCAGCAGTTACTCCGGGGGTGCTTTCTTT
j_gene: TRBJ2-5; abundance: .; d_gene: TRBD1; v_gene: TRBV14; CDR3aa: CASSQVWTGKETQYF; CDR3nt: TGTGCCAGCAGCCAAGTATGGACAGGAAAAGAGACCCAGTACTTC
j_gene: TRBJ1-1; abundance: .; d_gene: .; v_gene: TRBV19; CDR3aa: CASSFMNTEAFF; CDR3nt: TGTGCCAGTAGTTTCATGAACACTGAAGCTTTCTTT
j_gene: TRBJ1-6; abundance: .; d_gene: .; v_gene: TRBV30; CDR3aa: CAWTGESNSPLHF; CDR3nt: TGTGCCTGGACAGGGGAGAGTAATTCACCCCTCCACTTT
j_gene: TRBJ1-1; abundance: few; d_gene: .; v_gene: TRBV7-2; CDR3aa: CASSSIFRGKDTEAFF; CDR3nt: TGTGCCAGCAGCTCCATATTTAGGGGTAAGGACACTGAAGCTTTCTTT
j_gene: TRBJ1-2; abundance: .; d_gene: .; v_gene: TRBV6-4; CDR3aa: CASSATGGYGYTF; CDR3nt: TGTGCCAGCAGTGCTACGGGGGGCTATGGCTACACCTTC
j_gene: TRBJ1-5; abundance: .; d_gene: .; v_gene: TRBV18; CDR3aa: CASSPGHQGNQPQHF; CDR3nt: TGTGCCAGCTCACCCGGACATCAAGGGAATCAGCCCCAGCATTTT
j_gene: TRBJ1-2; abundance: .; d_gene: .; v_gene: TRBV30; CDR3aa: CAWNTRVGYTF; CDR3nt: TGTGCCTGGAACACCAGGGTCGGCTACACCTTC